Listed below are T cell receptor beta chains from one sample, sequenced in a study of blood T cell repertoires in COVID-19. Profiling relied on immunoSEQ multiplex PCR, and the TCRdb table lists in-frame clones only, not all of them. The table records about 160,000 clones, around 82% of them present only once. Specimen: peripheral blood. All receptors come from a woman aged 40-49 years with COVID-19, enrolled during active disease. Each CDR3 is given with its conserved first and last residue. The order of the fields is clone size, V gene, D gene, J gene, CDR3 protein, CDR3 DNA. D genes are given only for firm matches. The size entry is marked missing in some rows and otherwise reads once, few, many or a size class.

clone_size: .
v_call: TRBV6-1
d_call: TRBD1
j_call: TRBJ2-3
cdr3_aa: CASSDRGWNTQYF
cdr3_nt: TGTGCCAGCAGTGACAGGGGGTGGAATACGCAGTATTTT

clone_size: .
v_call: TRBV12-5
d_call: .
j_call: TRBJ1-2
cdr3_aa: CASGLGASPPGEGYTF
cdr3_nt: TGTGCTAGTGGCCTTGGGGCCTCTCCCCCTGGGGAAGGCTACACCTTC

clone_size: .
v_call: TRBV7-6
d_call: TRBD2
j_call: TRBJ2-2
cdr3_aa: CASSSGLAANTGELFF
cdr3_nt: TGTGCCAGCAGCTCAGGACTAGCGGCGAACACCGGGGAGCTGTTTTTT

clone_size: many
v_call: TRBV6-4
d_call: .
j_call: TRBJ2-6
cdr3_aa: CASSDSGGGGPGANVLTF
cdr3_nt: TGTGCCAGCAGTGACTCTGGAGGGGGCGGCCCTGGGGCCAACGTCCTGACTTTC

clone_size: once
v_call: TRBV18
d_call: .
j_call: TRBJ1-4
cdr3_aa: CASSPSRLTGLNEKLFF
cdr3_nt: TGTGCCAGCTCACCGAGTCGCCTAACAGGGCTTAATGAAAAACTGTTTTTT

clone_size: once
v_call: TRBV5-5
d_call: .
j_call: TRBJ1-6
cdr3_aa: CASSFTPAGTNSPLHF
cdr3_nt: TGTGCCAGCAGCTTTACTCCCGCGGGGACTAACTCACCCCTCCACTTT

clone_size: .
v_call: TRBV30
d_call: .
j_call: TRBJ1-4
cdr3_aa: CAWRDDRFNEKLFF
cdr3_nt: TGTGCCTGGAGGGACGACAGGTTTAATGAAAAACTGTTTTTT

clone_size: .
v_call: TRBV7-9
d_call: .
j_call: TRBJ2-5
cdr3_aa: CASSPGMTQYF
cdr3_nt: TGTGCCAGCAGCCCGGGGATGACCCAGTACTTC

clone_size: once
v_call: TRBV9
d_call: .
j_call: TRBJ2-5
cdr3_aa: CASSSSLETQYF
cdr3_nt: TGTGCCAGCAGCTCCTCTCTAGAGACCCAGTACTTC

clone_size: .
v_call: TRBV6-1
d_call: TRBD1
j_call: TRBJ2-5
cdr3_aa: CASSAAWTGRQETQYF
cdr3_nt: TGTGCCAGCAGTGCCGCGTGGACAGGGAGGCAAGAGACCCAGTACTTC

clone_size: .
v_call: TRBV6-5
d_call: .
j_call: TRBJ1-1
cdr3_aa: CATSAFGGTEAFF
cdr3_nt: TGTGCCACCTCCGCCTTCGGGGGCACTGAAGCTTTCTTT

clone_size: .
v_call: TRBV5-4
d_call: .
j_call: TRBJ2-3
cdr3_aa: CASSLASSSTDTQYF
cdr3_nt: TGTGCCAGCAGTTTAGCCTCATCTAGCACAGATACGCAGTATTTT

clone_size: .
v_call: TRBV13
d_call: TRBD1
j_call: TRBJ2-1
cdr3_aa: CASSSGPGTESQSEQFF
cdr3_nt: TGTGCCAGCAGCTCGGGTCCCGGGACAGAGTCGCAATCTGAGCAGTTCTTC

clone_size: once
v_call: TRBV9
d_call: .
j_call: TRBJ2-1
cdr3_aa: CASSASRGSGNEQFF
cdr3_nt: TGTGCCAGCAGCGCTTCCAGGGGTTCAGGCAATGAGCAGTTCTTC

clone_size: .
v_call: TRBV5-6
d_call: TRBD1
j_call: TRBJ1-2
cdr3_aa: CASSSGGRGYTF
cdr3_nt: TGTGCCAGCAGCTCAGGGGGCAGGGGCTACACCTTC

clone_size: .
v_call: TRBV29-1
d_call: .
j_call: TRBJ1-5
cdr3_aa: CSVTAGGRNQPQHF
cdr3_nt: TGCAGCGTAACCGCGGGGGGGCGGAATCAGCCCCAGCATTTT

clone_size: few
v_call: TRBV5-6
d_call: .
j_call: TRBJ2-5
cdr3_aa: CASSPRDKTLQETQYF
cdr3_nt: TGTGCCAGCAGCCCCCGGGACAAAACGCTCCAAGAGACCCAGTACTTC

clone_size: .
v_call: TRBV28
d_call: TRBD1
j_call: TRBJ1-2
cdr3_aa: CASTGGQETNYGYTF
cdr3_nt: TGTGCCAGCACCGGTGGACAGGAAACTAACTATGGCTACACCTTC

clone_size: once
v_call: TRBV7-7
d_call: .
j_call: TRBJ1-2
cdr3_aa: CAGRRILLYGYTF
cdr3_nt: TGTGCTGGACGGAGGATCCTCCTCTATGGCTACACCTTC

clone_size: .
v_call: TRBV4-2
d_call: TRBD2
j_call: TRBJ2-3
cdr3_aa: CASSQDPLAAGRAQYF
cdr3_nt: TGTGCCAGCAGCCAAGATCCTCTAGCGGCAGGGCGGGCGCAGTATTTT

clone_size: .
v_call: TRBV9
d_call: .
j_call: TRBJ1-6
cdr3_aa: CASSLAPDNSPLHF
cdr3_nt: TGTGCCAGCAGCCTAGCTCCAGATAATTCACCCCTCCACTTT

clone_size: .
v_call: TRBV5-4
d_call: .
j_call: TRBJ2-1
cdr3_aa: CASRTTGEQFF
cdr3_nt: TGTGCCAGCAGAACTACAGGGGAGCAGTTCTTC

clone_size: once
v_call: TRBV3-1/TRBV3-2
d_call: .
j_call: TRBJ2-4
cdr3_aa: CASRGLGKNIQYF
cdr3_nt: TGTGCCAGCAGGGGACTCGGCAAAAACATTCAGTACTTC

clone_size: .
v_call: TRBV5-5
d_call: .
j_call: TRBJ2-4
cdr3_aa: CASSPDGLLAKNIQYF
cdr3_nt: TGTGCCAGCAGCCCGGATGGACTACTAGCCAAAAACATTCAGTACTTC

clone_size: once
v_call: TRBV28
d_call: .
j_call: TRBJ1-2
cdr3_aa: CASSFTVYGYTF
cdr3_nt: TGTGCCAGCAGTTTCACGGTCTATGGCTACACCTTC

clone_size: .
v_call: TRBV19
d_call: TRBD1
j_call: TRBJ2-6
cdr3_aa: CASSLTYRGPISGANVLTF
cdr3_nt: TGTGCCAGTAGCCTTACTTACAGGGGGCCGATCTCTGGGGCCAACGTCCTGACTTTC

clone_size: .
v_call: TRBV3-1/TRBV3-2
d_call: .
j_call: TRBJ2-5
cdr3_aa: CASSPPLEETQYF
cdr3_nt: TGTGCCAGCAGCCCGCCCCTTGAGGAGACCCAGTACTTC

clone_size: .
v_call: TRBV3-1/TRBV3-2
d_call: .
j_call: TRBJ1-3
cdr3_aa: CASSADTQNSGNTIYF
cdr3_nt: TGTGCCAGCAGCGCTGACACCCAAAACTCTGGAAACACCATATATTTT

clone_size: .
v_call: TRBV29-1
d_call: TRBD2
j_call: TRBJ2-7
cdr3_aa: CSVTSGAGVQYF
cdr3_nt: TGCAGCGTGACTAGCGGGGCGGGGGTGCAGTACTTC

clone_size: .
v_call: TRBV27
d_call: TRBD1
j_call: TRBJ1-5
cdr3_aa: CASSSAGTGGRVQPQHF
cdr3_nt: TGTGCCAGCAGTTCTGCCGGGACAGGCGGGAGGGTTCAGCCCCAGCATTTT

clone_size: .
v_call: TRBV7-7
d_call: .
j_call: TRBJ2-1
cdr3_aa: CASSLGAALFGDEQFF
cdr3_nt: TGTGCTAGCAGCTTAGGGGCCGCCCTCTTCGGCGATGAGCAGTTCTTC

clone_size: .
v_call: TRBV18
d_call: TRBD1
j_call: TRBJ1-2
cdr3_aa: CASSRTGGNYGYTF
cdr3_nt: TGTGCCAGCTCACGCACAGGGGGTAACTATGGCTACACCTTC

clone_size: .
v_call: TRBV5-4
d_call: TRBD1
j_call: TRBJ1-2
cdr3_aa: CASSLGGGTGGASAYGYTF
cdr3_nt: TGTGCCAGCAGCTTGGGCGGGGGGACAGGGGGCGCTTCGGCCTATGGCTACACCTTC

clone_size: .
v_call: TRBV19
d_call: TRBD1
j_call: TRBJ1-1
cdr3_aa: CASSITGGWNTEAFF
cdr3_nt: TGTGCCAGTAGTATAACAGGGGGATGGAACACTGAAGCTTTCTTT

clone_size: .
v_call: TRBV30
d_call: .
j_call: TRBJ1-2
cdr3_aa: CAWSVSGRRVYGYTF
cdr3_nt: TGTGCCTGGAGTGTATCGGGGAGGAGGGTCTATGGCTACACCTTC

clone_size: .
v_call: TRBV7-8
d_call: .
j_call: TRBJ2-7
cdr3_aa: CASSFGTQAYYEQYF
cdr3_nt: TGTGCCAGCAGCTTCGGGACTCAGGCCTACTACGAGCAGTACTTC

clone_size: .
v_call: TRBV20-1
d_call: TRBD1
j_call: TRBJ2-5
cdr3_aa: CSASGRGTGGKETQYF
cdr3_nt: TGCAGTGCTAGTGGACGCGGGACAGGGGGGAAAGAGACCCAGTACTTC

clone_size: .
v_call: TRBV6-5
d_call: TRBD1
j_call: TRBJ1-2
cdr3_aa: CASSSPRGRGYTF
cdr3_nt: TGTGCCAGCAGTTCCCCCAGGGGGCGAGGCTACACCTTC

clone_size: once
v_call: TRBV27
d_call: TRBD1
j_call: TRBJ1-1
cdr3_aa: CASTPNRGQVQGEAFF
cdr3_nt: TGTGCCAGCACTCCGAACCGAGGACAGGTTCAAGGTGAAGCTTTCTTT

clone_size: .
v_call: TRBV4-2
d_call: .
j_call: TRBJ2-7
cdr3_aa: CASSQEEGGVTYEQYF
cdr3_nt: TGTGCCAGCAGCCAAGAGGAGGGCGGAGTCACCTACGAGCAGTACTTC

clone_size: .
v_call: TRBV5-4
d_call: TRBD2
j_call: TRBJ2-5
cdr3_aa: CASSFLAGAPHGETQYF
cdr3_nt: TGTGCCAGCAGCTTCCTAGCGGGAGCCCCACACGGAGAGACCCAGTACTTC

clone_size: .
v_call: TRBV27
d_call: .
j_call: TRBJ2-7
cdr3_aa: CASRREVPYEQYF
cdr3_nt: TGTGCCAGCAGAAGAGAAGTTCCGTACGAGCAGTACTTC

clone_size: .
v_call: TRBV10-2
d_call: .
j_call: TRBJ2-7
cdr3_aa: CASSDPQGSKSEQYF
cdr3_nt: TGCGCCAGCAGCGATCCACAGGGATCCAAGTCCGAGCAGTACTTC

clone_size: .
v_call: TRBV5-6
d_call: .
j_call: TRBJ2-2
cdr3_aa: CASFERLTTGELFF
cdr3_nt: TGTGCCAGCTTTGAGAGACTAACCACCGGGGAGCTGTTTTTT

clone_size: .
v_call: TRBV7-6
d_call: .
j_call: TRBJ2-6
cdr3_aa: CAILSGANVLTF
cdr3_nt: TGTGCCATCCTCTCTGGGGCCAACGTCCTGACTTTC

clone_size: .
v_call: TRBV12-3/TRBV12-4
d_call: TRBD1
j_call: TRBJ1-2
cdr3_aa: CAIYRGPDGYTF
cdr3_nt: TGTGCCATTTACAGGGGCCCGGATGGCTACACCTTC

clone_size: .
v_call: TRBV18
d_call: .
j_call: TRBJ1-1
cdr3_aa: CASSPGQMNTEAFF
cdr3_nt: TGTGCCAGCTCACCAGGACAGATGAACACTGAAGCTTTCTTT

clone_size: .
v_call: TRBV7-3
d_call: TRBD2
j_call: TRBJ2-1
cdr3_aa: CASSWGLAGANEQFF
cdr3_nt: TGTGCCAGCAGCTGGGGACTAGCGGGAGCCAATGAGCAGTTCTTC

clone_size: .
v_call: TRBV6-5
d_call: .
j_call: TRBJ1-5
cdr3_aa: CASTLGEVSNQPQHF
cdr3_nt: TGTGCCAGCACCCTGGGGGAGGTGAGCAATCAGCCCCAGCATTTT

clone_size: many
v_call: TRBV7-8
d_call: .
j_call: TRBJ2-4
cdr3_aa: CASSFTSRQGSGRNIQYF
cdr3_nt: TGTGCCAGCAGCTTTACCTCCAGACAGGGGTCCGGGAGGAACATTCAGTACTTC

clone_size: .
v_call: TRBV28
d_call: .
j_call: TRBJ2-1
cdr3_aa: CATLTGGLGGKEQFF
cdr3_nt: TGTGCCACTCTCACTGGGGGGCTAGGGGGCAAAGAGCAGTTCTTC

clone_size: .
v_call: TRBV2
d_call: .
j_call: TRBJ2-1
cdr3_aa: CASSVTADNEQFF
cdr3_nt: TGTGCCAGCAGTGTCACAGCAGACAATGAGCAGTTCTTC

clone_size: .
v_call: TRBV7-2
d_call: .
j_call: TRBJ1-1
cdr3_aa: CASSFRERNTEAFF
cdr3_nt: TGTGCCAGCAGCTTCCGGGAGAGGAACACTGAAGCTTTCTTT

clone_size: .
v_call: TRBV27
d_call: .
j_call: TRBJ1-5
cdr3_aa: CASSFTGRQPQHF
cdr3_nt: TGTGCCAGCAGTTTCACGGGTAGGCAGCCCCAGCATTTT

clone_size: .
v_call: TRBV6-1
d_call: TRBD1
j_call: TRBJ2-2
cdr3_aa: CASSELLGQGAGELFF
cdr3_nt: TGTGCCAGCAGTGAGCTACTAGGACAGGGGGCCGGGGAGCTGTTTTTT